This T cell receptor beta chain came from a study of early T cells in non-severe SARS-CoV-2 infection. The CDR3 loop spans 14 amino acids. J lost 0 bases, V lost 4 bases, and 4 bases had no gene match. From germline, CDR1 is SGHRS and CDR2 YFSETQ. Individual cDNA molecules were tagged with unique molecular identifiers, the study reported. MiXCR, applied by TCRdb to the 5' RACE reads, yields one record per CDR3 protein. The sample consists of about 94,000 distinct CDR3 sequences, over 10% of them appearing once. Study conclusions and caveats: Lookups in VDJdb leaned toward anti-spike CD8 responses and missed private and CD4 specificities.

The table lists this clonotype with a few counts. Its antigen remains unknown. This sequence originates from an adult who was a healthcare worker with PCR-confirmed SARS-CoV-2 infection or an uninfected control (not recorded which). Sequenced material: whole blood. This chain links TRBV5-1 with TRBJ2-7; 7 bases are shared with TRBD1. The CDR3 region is CASSPDRASYEQYF. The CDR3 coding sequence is TGCGCCAGCAGCCCAGACAGGGCCTCCTACGAGCAGTACTTC.